This T cell receptor beta chain was captured in a study of blood T cells in healthy people across ages. This clonotype was recorded a few times. Its antigen is still unknown. About 9.6 milliliters of peripheral blood were drawn from each donor into EDTA-treated tubes. Combining a sample-barcoded 5' primer with a J-beta primer mix, a second PCR ran for about 6 to 12 cycles. TCRdb independently ran MiXCR on the 5' RACE reads; one entry per CDR3 protein. This table holds 1.5 million to 2 million distinct CDR3 sequences, around 50% found once. The CDR3 covers 17 residues. Trimming took 6 bases from V and 1 from J; bases not matched to a gene: 7. The germline gives CDR1 SGHTA, CDR2 FQGNSA. Overall study results and limits: Diversity of TCR beta per million T cells declined in a roughly linear way with age. Expanded clonotype changes were possibly confounded by unknown donor CMV status.

The source is a middle-aged woman in good health. The chain has TRBV7-2 and TRBJ2-6, with TRBD1 matching over 9 bases. The sample taken for sequencing was blood. The CDR3 here is CASRPGQGISGANVLTF. In nucleotides, the CDR3 is TGTGCCAGCAGGCCGGGACAGGGAATTTCTGGGGCCAACGTCCTGACTTTC.